A selection of T cell receptor beta chains follows, all from one sample in a study of cytomegalovirus exposure and HLA in healthy donors. TCRdb's table, derived via immunoSEQ multiplex PCR, lists solely in-frame clones and lacks some. This table has about 160,000 clones, roughly 95% appearing once. Input material: PBMCs. The receptor source for this set is a woman aged 18-29 years in good health and CMV-seronegative. Both conserved end residues are part of each CDR3. D genes are given only for firm matches. Clone size is given for some rows only: seen once, a few or many times, or a class if the clone is expanded.

J: TRBJ2-1; V: TRBV7-2; D: TRBD2; size: once; DNA: TGTGCCAGCAGCTCCCGACTAGCGGGGGGGCCCAATGAGCAGTTCTTC; CDR3: CASSSRLAGGPNEQFF
J: TRBJ1-1; V: TRBV4-1; D: .; size: .; DNA: TGCGCCAGCAGCCAAGGAAGCTTACAGGAGAACACTGAAGCTTTCTTT; CDR3: CASSQGSLQENTEAFF
J: TRBJ2-2; V: TRBV14; D: TRBD1; size: .; DNA: TGTGCCAGCAGCCTAAGATCCGGGACAGGGGTGGCCGGGGAGCTGTTTTTT; CDR3: CASSLRSGTGVAGELFF
J: TRBJ2-7; V: TRBV6-6; D: .; size: .; DNA: TGTGCCAGCAGGGGGGCAGGGACCTACGAGCAGTACTTC; CDR3: CASRGAGTYEQYF
J: TRBJ2-7; V: TRBV5-4; D: .; size: .; DNA: TGTGCCAGCAGCTTGCAGTCCGGCCAGGGCTACGAGCAGTACTTC; CDR3: CASSLQSGQGYEQYF
J: TRBJ2-7; V: TRBV13; D: TRBD1; size: .; DNA: TGTGCCAGCAGCTCCCGGGACAGCTACGAGCAGTACTTC; CDR3: CASSSRDSYEQYF
J: TRBJ2-1; V: TRBV29-1; D: TRBD2; size: once; DNA: TGCAGCGTTGCGCCTAGCGGGGGGCTAAGGTACAATGAGCAGTTCTTC; CDR3: CSVAPSGGLRYNEQFF
J: TRBJ2-7; V: TRBV21-1; D: .; size: once; DNA: TGTGCCAGCAGCAAAGGCCGGGTAAACTACGAGCAGTACTTC; CDR3: CASSKGRVNYEQYF
J: TRBJ2-1; V: TRBV6-1; D: TRBD1; size: once; DNA: TGTGCCAGCAGTGAATCGAAAGCGGGACAGGGAGGTAATGAGCAGTTCTTC; CDR3: CASSESKAGQGGNEQFF
J: TRBJ2-7; V: TRBV9; D: TRBD2; size: .; DNA: TGTGCCAGCAGCGTAGCTCCGGGCGGGGGGGCCGGGGAGCAGTACTTC; CDR3: CASSVAPGGGAGEQYF
J: TRBJ1-1; V: TRBV7-9; D: .; size: .; DNA: TGTGCCAGCAGCTTCAACAGGGAAACTGAAGCTTTCTTT; CDR3: CASSFNRETEAFF
J: TRBJ2-3; V: TRBV9; D: .; size: .; DNA: TGTGCCAGCAGCGTGGAGGGGGGACTAACTAGCACAGATACGCAGTATTTT; CDR3: CASSVEGGLTSTDTQYF
J: TRBJ2-7; V: TRBV29-1; D: .; size: .; DNA: TGCAGCGTTGTACAGGAATACGACGAGCAGTACTTC; CDR3: CSVVQEYDEQYF
J: TRBJ1-1; V: TRBV9; D: TRBD1; size: .; DNA: TGTGCCAGCAGCGGGGAGGACAGGGGCAAAAACACTGAAGCTTTCTTT; CDR3: CASSGEDRGKNTEAFF
J: TRBJ2-5; V: TRBV5-1; D: .; size: .; DNA: TGCGCCAGCAGCTTGGCCGGAGGAGGCAAGACCCAGTACTTC; CDR3: CASSLAGGGKTQYF
J: TRBJ2-7; V: TRBV10-1; D: TRBD2; size: once; DNA: TGCGCCAGCAGTCGGGGGTTAGCGGGAGCCCCTTACGAGCAGTACTTC; CDR3: CASSRGLAGAPYEQYF
J: TRBJ2-1; V: TRBV6-1; D: .; size: .; DNA: TGTGCCAGCAGTGAAGCGCGGGTGCCTCCCTACAATGAGCAGTTCTTC; CDR3: CASSEARVPPYNEQFF